The clone carrying this T cell receptor beta chain was observed at least ten times. Its target is not known. Germline CDR1 and CDR2: LNHDA and SQIVND (reference sequence). V was pared by 6 bases and J by 5 bases, with 9 bases of the junction left unmatched. The CDR3 spans 15 residues. This specimen belongs to a study of regulatory T cells in long-lasting Graves disease. Study-wide results and caveats: Persistent patients shared some 2,500 public clonotypes among themselves. Newly diagnosed patients shared fewer, at some 970.

Time point defined: newly diagnosed GD, antithyroid drugs for less than 3 months. Scientists built the TCR library using RNA that was extracted from PBMCs. iRepertoire HTBI primers and Arm-PCR of CDR3 regions built TCR beta libraries. TCRdb itself ran the multiplex PCR reads through MiXCR, one entry per CDR3 protein. Seen here are 320,000 or so distinct CDR3 sequences, 15% to 20% observed once, and the top ten hold about 40%. Here the sequenced sample was peripheral blood mononuclear cells (PBMCs), taken at new diagnosis, from a patient treated with antithyroid drugs. This receptor was identified in a female donor with Graves disease. The rearrangement joins TRBV19 to TRBJ2-2; TRBD1 agrees at 7 bases. The CDR3 here is CASRSDRDGTGELFF. The CDR3, as DNA: TGTGCCAGTAGGAGCGACAGGGATGGGACCGGGGAGCTGTTTTTT.